This TCR beta chain was profiled in a study of STAT5B mutations in CD4+ large granular lymphocyte leukemia. The CDR3 has 16 residues. CDR1 and CDR2 from the germline V gene are MDHEN and SYDVKM. With 6 bases clipped from V and 5 bases from J, the junction kept 12 bases outside the gene matches. This clone was seen a single time. Assay: immunoSEQ multiplex PCR; the TCRdb copy retains only in-frame clones and omits some. The repertoire holds more than 30,000 clones, with about 88% as singletons. The chain uses TRBV28 and TRBJ1-5, with 8 bases identical to TRBD1. Sequences were obtained from CD4+ T cells from blood buffy coats. The receptor was derived from a human donor in good health. This CDR3 reads CASSPDRGTSDQPQHF. DNA of the CDR3: TGTGCCAGCAGCCCCGACAGGGGAACATCGGATCAGCCCCAGCATTTT.